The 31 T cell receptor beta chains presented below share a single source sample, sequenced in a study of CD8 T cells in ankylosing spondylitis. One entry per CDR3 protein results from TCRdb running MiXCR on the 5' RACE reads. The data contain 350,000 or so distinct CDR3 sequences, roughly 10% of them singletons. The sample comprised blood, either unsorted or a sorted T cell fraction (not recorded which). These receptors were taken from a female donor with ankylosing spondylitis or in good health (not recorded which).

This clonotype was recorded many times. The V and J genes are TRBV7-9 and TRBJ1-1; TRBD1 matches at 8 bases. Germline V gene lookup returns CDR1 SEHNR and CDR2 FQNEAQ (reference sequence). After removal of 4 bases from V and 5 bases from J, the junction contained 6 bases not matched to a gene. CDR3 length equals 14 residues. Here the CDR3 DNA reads TGTGCCAGCAGCTACCAACAGGGGGGGACTGAAGCTTTCTTT. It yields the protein CASSYQQGGTEAFF.

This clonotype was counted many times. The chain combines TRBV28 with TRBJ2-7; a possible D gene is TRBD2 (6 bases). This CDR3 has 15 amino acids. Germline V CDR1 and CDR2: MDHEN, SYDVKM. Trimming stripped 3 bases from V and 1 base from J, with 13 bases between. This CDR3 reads CASSLGGQPSYEQYF. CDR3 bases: TGTGCCAGCAGTTTGGGGGGTCAACCTTCCTACGAGCAGTACTTC.

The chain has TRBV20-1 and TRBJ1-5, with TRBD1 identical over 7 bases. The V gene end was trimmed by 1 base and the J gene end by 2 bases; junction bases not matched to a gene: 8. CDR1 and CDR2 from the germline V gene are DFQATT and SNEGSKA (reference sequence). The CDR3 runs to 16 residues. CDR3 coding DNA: TGCAGTGCTAGAGGACAGGGAGTTGGGCGCAATCAGCCCCAGCATTTT. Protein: CSARGQGVGRNQPQHF.

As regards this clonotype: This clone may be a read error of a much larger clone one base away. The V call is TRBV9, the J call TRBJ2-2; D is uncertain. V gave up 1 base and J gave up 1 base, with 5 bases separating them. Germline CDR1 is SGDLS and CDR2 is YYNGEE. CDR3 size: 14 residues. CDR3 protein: CASSVTVNTGELFF. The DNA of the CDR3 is TGTGCCAGCAGCGTAACCGTGAACACCGGGGAGCTGTTTTTT. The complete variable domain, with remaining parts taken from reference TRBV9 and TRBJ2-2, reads DSGVTQTPKHLITATGQRVTLRCSPRSGDLSVYWYQQSLDQGLQFLIQYYNGEERAKGNILERFSAQQFPDLHSELNLSSLELGDSALYFCASSVTVNTGELFFGEGSRLTVL.

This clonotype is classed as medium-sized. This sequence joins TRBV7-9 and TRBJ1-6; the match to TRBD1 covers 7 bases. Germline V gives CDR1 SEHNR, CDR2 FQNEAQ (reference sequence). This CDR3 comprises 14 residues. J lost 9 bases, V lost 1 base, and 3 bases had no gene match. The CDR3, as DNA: TGTGCCAGCAGCTTAGGACAGGGAGGTTCACCCCTCCACTTT. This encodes CASSLGQGGSPLHF.

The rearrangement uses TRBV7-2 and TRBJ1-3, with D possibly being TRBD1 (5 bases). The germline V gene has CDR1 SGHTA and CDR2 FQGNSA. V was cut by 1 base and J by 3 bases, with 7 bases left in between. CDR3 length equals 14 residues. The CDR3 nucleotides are TGTGCCAGCAGCTTAGGAAGGGGTGGAAACACCATATATTTT. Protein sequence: CASSLGRGGNTIYF.

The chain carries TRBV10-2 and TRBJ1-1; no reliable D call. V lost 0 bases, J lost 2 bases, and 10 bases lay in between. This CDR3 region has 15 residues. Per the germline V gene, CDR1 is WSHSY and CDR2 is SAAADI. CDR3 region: CASSESLWRNTEAFF. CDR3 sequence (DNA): TGCGCCAGCAGTGAGTCTCTCTGGAGAAACACTGAAGCTTTCTTT.

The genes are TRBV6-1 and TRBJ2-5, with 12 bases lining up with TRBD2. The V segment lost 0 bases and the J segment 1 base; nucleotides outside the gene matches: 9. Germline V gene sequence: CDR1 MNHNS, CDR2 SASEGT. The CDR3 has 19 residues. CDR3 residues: CASSEAYLRLAGAQETQYF. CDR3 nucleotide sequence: TGTGCCAGCAGTGAAGCTTACTTGAGACTAGCGGGAGCCCAAGAGACCCAGTACTTC.

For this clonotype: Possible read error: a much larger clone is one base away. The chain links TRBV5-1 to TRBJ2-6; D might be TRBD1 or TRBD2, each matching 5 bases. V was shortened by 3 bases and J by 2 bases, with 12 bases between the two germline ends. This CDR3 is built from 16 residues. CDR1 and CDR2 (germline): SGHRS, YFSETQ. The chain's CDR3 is CASSWDGVTGANVLTF. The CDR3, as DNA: TGCGCCAGCAGCTGGGACGGGGTGACTGGGGCCAACGTCCTGACTTTC.

The DNA for the CDR3 is TGTGCCAGCAGCTTCCGCGGGACTAGCGACTACAATGAGCAGTTCTTC. As protein: CASSFRGTSDYNEQFF. The chain recombines TRBV7-2 with TRBJ2-1, with 10 nucleotides matching TRBD2. The junction had 5 bases not matched to a gene; V was cut back by 3 bases and J by 3 bases. The germline CDR1 and CDR2 sequences are SGHTA and FQGNSA. The CDR3 loop spans 16 amino acids. The whole variable domain, filled in from reference TRBV7-2 and TRBJ2-1, reads GAGVSQSPSNKVTEKGKDVELRCDPISGHTALYWYRQSLGQGLEFLIYFQGNSAPDKSGLPSDRFSAERTGGSVSTLTIQRTQQEDSAVYLCASSFRGTSDYNEQFFGPGTRLTVL.

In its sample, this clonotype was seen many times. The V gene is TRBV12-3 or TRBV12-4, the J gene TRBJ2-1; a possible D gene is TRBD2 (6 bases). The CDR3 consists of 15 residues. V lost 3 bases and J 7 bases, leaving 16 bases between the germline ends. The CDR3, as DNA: TGTGCCAGCAGTTTCGGCCTAGCGATTCGGAATGAGCAGTTCTTC. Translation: CASSFGLAIRNEQFF.

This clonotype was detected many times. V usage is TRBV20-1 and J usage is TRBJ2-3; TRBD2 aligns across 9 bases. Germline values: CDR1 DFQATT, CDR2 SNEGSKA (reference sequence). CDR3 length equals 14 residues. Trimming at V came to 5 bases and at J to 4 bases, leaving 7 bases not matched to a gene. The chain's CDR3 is CSAFPGLAADTQYF. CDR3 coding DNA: TGCAGTGCTTTTCCGGGACTAGCAGCAGATACGCAGTATTTT.

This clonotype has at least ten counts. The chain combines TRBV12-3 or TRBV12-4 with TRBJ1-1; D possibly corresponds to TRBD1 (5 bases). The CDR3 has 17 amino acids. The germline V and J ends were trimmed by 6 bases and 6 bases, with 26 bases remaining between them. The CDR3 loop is CASSVILRGSLGAEAFF. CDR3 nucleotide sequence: TGTGCCAGCAGCGTTATCCTACGGGGGTCGTTGGGCGCTGAAGCTTTCTTT.

For the CDR3, the DNA is TGTGCCAGCAGTTACAAGGCTAGGATGACTAGGGAGCAGTTCTTC. Residues: CASSYKARMTREQFF. The V gene is TRBV6-2 or TRBV6-3, the J gene TRBJ2-1; D is possibly TRBD2 (6 bases). The V and J ends lost 2 bases and 10 bases respectively, with 18 bases between them. The CDR3 contains 15 residues. CDR1 is MNHEY, CDR2 SVGEGT, per germline.

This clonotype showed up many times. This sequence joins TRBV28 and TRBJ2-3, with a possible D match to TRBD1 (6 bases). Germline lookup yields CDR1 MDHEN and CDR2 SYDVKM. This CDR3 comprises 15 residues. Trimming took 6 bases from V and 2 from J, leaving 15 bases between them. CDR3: CASSVPGHNTDTQYF. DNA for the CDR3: TGTGCCAGCAGCGTACCGGGACATAACACAGATACGCAGTATTTT.

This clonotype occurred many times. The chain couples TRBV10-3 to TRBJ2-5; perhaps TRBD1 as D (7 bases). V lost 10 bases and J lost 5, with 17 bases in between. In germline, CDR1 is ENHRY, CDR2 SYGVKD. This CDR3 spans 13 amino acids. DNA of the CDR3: TGTGCCACCAGGTTCGGGGGACAGGAGACCCAGTACTTC. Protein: CATRFGGQETQYF.

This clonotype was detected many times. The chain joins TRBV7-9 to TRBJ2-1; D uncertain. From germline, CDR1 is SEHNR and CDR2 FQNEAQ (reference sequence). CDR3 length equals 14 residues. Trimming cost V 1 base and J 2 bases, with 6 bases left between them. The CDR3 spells CASSLGSTYNEQFF. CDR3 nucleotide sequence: TGTGCCAGCAGCTTAGGTTCGACCTACAATGAGCAGTTCTTC.

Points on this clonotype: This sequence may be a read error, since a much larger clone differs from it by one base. CDR3 sequence: CSARSTSRSDYGDTF. The CDR3 nucleotides read TGCAGTGCTAGATCGACGTCCCGGTCCGACTATGGCGACACCTTC. This chain uses TRBV20-1 with TRBJ1-2; no firm D call. The CDR3 runs 15 residues. The germline gives CDR1 DFQATT, CDR2 SNEGSKA (reference sequence).

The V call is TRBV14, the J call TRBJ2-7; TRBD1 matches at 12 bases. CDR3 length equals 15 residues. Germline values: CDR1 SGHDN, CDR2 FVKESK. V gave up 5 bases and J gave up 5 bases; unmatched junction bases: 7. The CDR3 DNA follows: TGTGCCAGCAGCGCGCATGGGGACAGGGGGCACGAGCAGTACTTC. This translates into CASSAHGDRGHEQYF. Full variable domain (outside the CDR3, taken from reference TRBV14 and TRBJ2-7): EAGVTQFPSHSVIEKGQTVTLRCDPISGHDNLYWYRRVMGKEIKFLLHFVKESKQDESGMPNNRFLAERTGGTYSTLKVQPAELEDSGVYFCASSAHGDRGHEQYFGPGTRLTVT.

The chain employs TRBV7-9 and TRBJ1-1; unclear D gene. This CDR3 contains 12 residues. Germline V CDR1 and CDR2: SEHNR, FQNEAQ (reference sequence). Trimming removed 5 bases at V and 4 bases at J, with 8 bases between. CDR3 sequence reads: CASSITGTEAFF. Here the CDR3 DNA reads TGTGCCAGCAGCATCACGGGCACTGAAGCTTTCTTT.

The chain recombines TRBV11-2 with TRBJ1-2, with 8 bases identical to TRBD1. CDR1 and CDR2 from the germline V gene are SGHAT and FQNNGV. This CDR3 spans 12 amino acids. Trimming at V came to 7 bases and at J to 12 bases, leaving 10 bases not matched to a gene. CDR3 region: CASTGQGWGDTF. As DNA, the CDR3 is TGTGCCAGCACTGGACAGGGTTGGGGCGACACCTTC.

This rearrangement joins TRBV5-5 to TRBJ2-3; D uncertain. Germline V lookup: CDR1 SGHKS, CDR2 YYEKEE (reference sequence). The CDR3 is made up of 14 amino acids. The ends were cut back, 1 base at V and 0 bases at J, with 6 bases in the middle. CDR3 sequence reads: CASSLLASTDTQYF. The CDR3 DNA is TGTGCCAGCAGCTTGTTAGCTAGCACAGATACGCAGTATTTT.

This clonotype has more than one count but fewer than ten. The CDR3 nucleotides are TGTGCCAGCTCACCAAGGGACAGGGTCACTTGGGGCTACACCTTC. This codes for CASSPRDRVTWGYTF. This chain links TRBV18 with TRBJ1-2; 9 positions agree with TRBD1. CDR3 length equals 15 residues. V lost 2 bases and J lost 8; bases outside the gene matches: 9. The germline CDR1 and CDR2 sequences are KGHSH and LQKENI.

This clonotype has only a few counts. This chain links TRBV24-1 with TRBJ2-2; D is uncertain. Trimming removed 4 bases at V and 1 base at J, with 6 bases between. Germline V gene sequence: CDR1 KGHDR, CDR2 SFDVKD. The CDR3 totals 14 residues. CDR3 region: CATSEEMNTGELFF. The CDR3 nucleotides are TGTGCCACCAGTGAGGAGATGAACACCGGGGAGCTGTTTTTT.

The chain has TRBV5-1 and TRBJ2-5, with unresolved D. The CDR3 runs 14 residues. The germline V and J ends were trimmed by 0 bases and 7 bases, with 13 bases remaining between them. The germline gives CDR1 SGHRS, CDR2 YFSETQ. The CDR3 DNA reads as TGCGCCAGCAGCTTGGGCCAGCTAACCGGGACCCAGTACTTC. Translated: CASSLGQLTGTQYF.

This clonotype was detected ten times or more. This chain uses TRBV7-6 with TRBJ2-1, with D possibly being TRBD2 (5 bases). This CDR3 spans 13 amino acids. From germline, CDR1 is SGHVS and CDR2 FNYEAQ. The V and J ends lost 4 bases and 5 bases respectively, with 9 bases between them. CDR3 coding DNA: TGTGCCAGCAGCTCCCAACTAGACAATGAGCAGTTCTTC. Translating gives CASSSQLDNEQFF.

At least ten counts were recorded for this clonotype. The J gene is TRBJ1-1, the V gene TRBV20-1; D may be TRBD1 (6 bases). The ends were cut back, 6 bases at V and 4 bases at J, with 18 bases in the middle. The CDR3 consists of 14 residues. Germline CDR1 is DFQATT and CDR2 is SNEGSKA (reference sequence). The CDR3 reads CSAGKGGVSTEAFF. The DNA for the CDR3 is TGCAGTGCGGGAAAGGGGGGGGTTTCCACTGAAGCTTTCTTT.

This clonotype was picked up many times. The CDR3 is CSARDHGGLPYEQYF. CDR3 DNA: TGCAGTGCTAGAGATCATGGGGGGCTTCCCTACGAGCAGTACTTC. J is TRBJ2-7 and V is TRBV20-1; D is perhaps TRBD1 or TRBD2 (6 bases each). Per the germline V gene, CDR1 is DFQATT and CDR2 is SNEGSKA (reference sequence). V was trimmed by 0 bases and J by 2 bases, leaving 14 bases between them. This CDR3 is 15 amino acids long.

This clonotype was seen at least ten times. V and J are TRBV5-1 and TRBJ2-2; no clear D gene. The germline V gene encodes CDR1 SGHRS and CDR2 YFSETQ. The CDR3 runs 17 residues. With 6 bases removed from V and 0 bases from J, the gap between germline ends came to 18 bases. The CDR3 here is CASTKGAGAANTGELFF. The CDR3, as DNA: TGCGCCAGCACTAAAGGTGCAGGAGCCGCGAACACCGGGGAGCTGTTTTTT. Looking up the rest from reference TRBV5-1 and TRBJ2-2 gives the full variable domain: KAGVTQTPRYLIKTRGQQVTLSCSPISGHRSVSWYQQTPGQGLQFLFEYFSETQRNKGNFPGRFSGRQFSNSRSEMNVSTLELGDSALYLCASTKGAGAANTGELFFGEGSRLTVL.

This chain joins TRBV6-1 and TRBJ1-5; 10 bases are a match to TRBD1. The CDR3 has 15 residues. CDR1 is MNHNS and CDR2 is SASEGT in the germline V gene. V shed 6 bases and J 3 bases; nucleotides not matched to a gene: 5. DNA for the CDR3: TGTGCCAGCAGACCGGGACAGGGGTTCAATCAGCCCCAGCATTTT. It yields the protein CASRPGQGFNQPQHF.

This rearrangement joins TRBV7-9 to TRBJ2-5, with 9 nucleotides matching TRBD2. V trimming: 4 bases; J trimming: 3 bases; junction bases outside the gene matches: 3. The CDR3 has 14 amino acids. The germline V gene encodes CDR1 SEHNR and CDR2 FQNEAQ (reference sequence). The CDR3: CASSSRTSEETQYF. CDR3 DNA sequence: TGTGCCAGCAGCTCACGGACTAGCGAAGAGACCCAGTACTTC.